These 32 T cell receptor beta chains share one sample of origin, sequenced in a study of cytomegalovirus exposure and HLA in healthy donors. The PCR employed 60 Vbeta primers together with 13 Jbeta primers. The table came from immunoSEQ multiplex PCR; TCRdb's copy has only in-frame clones and leaves some out. Of under 200,000 clones listed, approximately 80% are singletons. Input material: PBMCs. The receptors here all came from a male donor in good health and CMV-seropositive.

This clone has more than one count but fewer than ten. This chain joins TRBV5-6 and TRBJ1-5, with D possibly TRBD1 on 5 matching bases. The V gene lost 4 bases and the J gene lost 3 bases, with 14 bases spanning the gap. Germline lookup yields CDR1 SGHDT and CDR2 YYEEEE. This CDR3 has 15 residues. The DNA for the CDR3 is TGTGCCAGCAGCCAATGGGCAGGGAACAATCAGCCCCAGCATTTT. This sequence encodes CASSQWAGNNQPQHF.

The chain has TRBV28 and TRBJ2-7; 11 bases fit TRBD1. The V gene's germline CDR1 is MDHEN and CDR2 SYDVKM. V lost 1 base to trimming and J lost 7 bases; unmatched junction nucleotides: 9. The length of the CDR3 is 16 residues. The CDR3 sequence: CASSLFRDRGGREQYF. The CDR3 DNA reads TGTGCCAGCAGTTTATTTCGGGACAGGGGGGGTCGGGAGCAGTACTTC.

This clone is a singleton in its sample. This chain uses TRBV5-8 with TRBJ2-1, with a tentative D call TRBD2 (5 bases). The CDR3 length is 14 residues. Germline V gene sequence: CDR1 SGHTS, CDR2 YDEGEE. V lost 4 bases and J 5 bases, leaving 13 bases between the germline ends. The CDR3 spells CASSPRWRDNEQFF. The CDR3 DNA is TGTGCCAGCAGCCCCCGGTGGCGGGACAATGAGCAGTTCTTC. The variable domain in full, completed from reference TRBV5-8 and TRBJ2-1, reads EAGVTQSPTHLIKTRGQQATLRCSPISGHTSVYWYQQALGLGLQFLLWYDEGEERNRGNFPPRFSGRQFPNYSSELNVNALELEDSALYLCASSPRWRDNEQFFGPGTRLTVL.

The rearrangement links TRBV2 to TRBJ1-4; D is perhaps TRBD1 (5 bases). The CDR3 covers 14 residues. Germline V lookup: CDR1 SNHLY, CDR2 FYNNEI. V lost 11 bases, J lost 7 bases, and 20 bases lay in between. Written as DNA, the CDR3 is TGTGCCGGGCGTGTCGGTCAGGGAAGTGAAAAACTGTTTTTT. Protein: CAGRVGQGSEKLFF. The full variable domain, with the rest looked up from reference TRBV2 and TRBJ1-4, is EPEVTQTPSHQVTQMGQEVILRCVPISNHLYFYWYRQILGQKVEFLVSFYNNEISEKSEIFDDQFSVERPDGSNFTLKIRSTKLEDSAMYFCAGRVGQGSEKLFFGSGTQLSVL.

CDR3 bases: TGTGCCAGCACCAACCAGGGGGCGGGTAATGAAAAACTGTTTTTT. Translation: CASTNQGAGNEKLFF. The V call is TRBV7-9, the J call TRBJ1-4; TRBD1 matches at 8 bases. The V and J ends lost 7 bases and 4 bases, in that order; junction bases with no gene match: 8. Germline V gene lookup returns CDR1 SEHNR and CDR2 FQNEAQ (reference sequence). The CDR3 covers 15 residues.

This chain joins TRBV7-9 and TRBJ1-1; D uncertain. The CDR3 runs 11 residues. Trimming took 2 bases from V and 8 from J, leaving 6 bases between them. The germline CDR1 and CDR2 sequences are SEHNR and FQNEAQ (reference sequence). This chain's CDR3 is CASSLTPEAFF. The CDR3 bases are TGTGCCAGCAGCTTAACACCCGAAGCTTTCTTT. Combining the CDR3 with reference TRBV7-9 and TRBJ1-1 gives the whole variable domain DTGVSQNPRHKITKRGQNVTFRCDPISEHNRLYWYRQTLGQGPEFLTYFQNEAQLEKSRLLSDRFSAERPKGSFSTLEIQRTEQGDSAMYLCASSLTPEAFFGQGTRLTVV.

The CDR3 loop is CASSAGAGGYTF. The DNA of the CDR3 is TGTGCCAGCAGTGCAGGGGCGGGCGGCTACACCTTC. The chain combines TRBV6-4 with TRBJ1-2, with D possibly TRBD1 on 6 matching bases. Trimming shortened V by 4 bases and J by 8 bases, and 11 bases separated the two germline ends. Germline loops: CDR1 MRHNA, CDR2 SNTAGT. The CDR3 has 12 residues.

This chain uses TRBV5-1 with TRBJ1-2; weak D call: TRBD1 (6 bases). Between the trimmed V and J ends, which lost 5 bases and 1 base, there was a span of 9 bases. The CDR3 totals 13 residues. In germline, CDR1 is SGHRS, CDR2 YFSETQ. CDR3 residues: CASRAQGNYGYTF. In nucleotides, the CDR3 is TGCGCCAGCAGGGCACAGGGTAACTATGGCTACACCTTC.

The V gene is TRBV4-1, the J gene TRBJ2-6, with a weak D call TRBD1 (6 bases). The germline V gene has CDR1 MGHRA and CDR2 YSYEKL. The CDR3 runs 17 residues. The germline V and J ends were trimmed by 1 base and 0 bases, with 10 bases remaining between them. Here the CDR3 reads CASSQATGSSGANVLTF. The DNA of the CDR3 is TGCGCCAGCAGCCAAGCTACAGGGAGCTCTGGGGCCAACGTCCTGACTTTC.

This CDR3 reads CASSLAPAGVPRNEQFF. The CDR3 DNA is TGTGCCAGCAGCTTAGCTCCGGCGGGGGTCCCGCGGAATGAGCAGTTCTTC. The V call is TRBV11-1, the J call TRBJ2-1; 7 bases fit TRBD2. With V trimmed by 0 bases and J by 7 bases, 12 bases remained unmatched. CDR3 length: 17 amino acids. Per the germline V gene, CDR1 is SGHAT and CDR2 is FQDESV (reference sequence).

This rearrangement joins TRBV18 to TRBJ2-7; the match to TRBD2 covers 9 bases. The germline V gene encodes CDR1 KGHSH and CDR2 LQKENI. This CDR3 is 15 amino acids long. With 1 base clipped from V and 7 bases from J, the junction kept 8 bases outside the gene matches. The CDR3 is CASSPRLAAELEQYF. Written as DNA, the CDR3 is TGTGCCAGCTCACCACGACTAGCGGCCGAACTGGAGCAGTACTTC.

The chain joins TRBV18 to TRBJ1-5; D not resolved. There are 14 residues in the CDR3. V was clipped by 0 bases and J by 6 bases, with 9 bases between them. Germline V gene sequence: CDR1 KGHSH, CDR2 LQKENI. The CDR3 region is CASSPPNTGQPQHF. Written as DNA, the CDR3 is TGTGCCAGCTCACCACCCAATACGGGTCAGCCCCAGCATTTT.

The gene calls are TRBV7-2 and TRBJ1-5; the D gene is possibly TRBD1 (6 bases). Germline values: CDR1 SGHTA, CDR2 FQGNSA. V lost 2 bases and J 6 bases, leaving 17 bases between the germline ends. The length of the CDR3 is 16 residues. The CDR3 reads CASSLYSGGSGQPQHF. In DNA form, the CDR3 reads TGTGCCAGCAGCTTATACTCGGGGGGCAGTGGTCAGCCCCAGCATTTT.

The chain employs TRBV5-1 and TRBJ2-1; 7 nucleotides match TRBD2. Unmatched junction bases numbered 10, after V lost 3 bases and J lost 7 bases. The CDR3 consists of 15 residues. CDR1 and CDR2 from the germline V gene are SGHRS and YFSETQ. The CDR3 sequence is CASSSLGLAVNEQFF. CDR3 in DNA: TGCGCCAGCAGCTCACTAGGGCTAGCGGTTAATGAGCAGTTCTTC.

This chain uses TRBV2 with TRBJ1-1, with TRBD1 matching over 8 bases. Germline lookup yields CDR1 SNHLY and CDR2 FYNNEI. After removal of 6 bases from V and 1 base from J, the junction contained 10 bases not matched to a gene. The CDR3 spans 16 residues. CDR3 nucleotide sequence: TGTGCCAGCAGAAGCCGGGGGGACAGGACGAACACTGAAGCTTTCTTT. Encoded protein: CASRSRGDRTNTEAFF.

The chain uses TRBV6-5 and TRBJ2-7, with D uncertain. The CDR3 is 14 amino acids. Germline V gene sequence: CDR1 MNHEY, CDR2 SVGAGI. V was clipped by 6 bases and J by 1 base, with 13 bases between them. CDR3: CASSIRVASYEQYF. Written as DNA, the CDR3 is TGTGCCAGCAGCATCCGGGTGGCATCCTACGAGCAGTACTTC.

The genes are TRBV6-5 and TRBJ1-5, with D perhaps matching TRBD1 (6 bases). The CDR3 consists of 13 residues. The ends were cut back, 4 bases at V and 7 bases at J, with 11 bases in the middle. From germline, CDR1 is MNHEY and CDR2 SVGAGI. CDR3 coding DNA: TGTGCCAGCAGTTTACAGGGACGGCAGCCCCAGCATTTT. Translating gives CASSLQGRQPQHF.

The chain links TRBV7-3 to TRBJ2-1, with TRBD2 matching over 14 bases. J gave up 4 bases and V 6 bases, and 5 bases lay outside the gene matches. The CDR3 is made up of 16 amino acids. Germline assignment: CDR1 SGHTA and CDR2 FQGTGA. The CDR3 bases are TGTGCCAGCAGGGGGACTAGCGGGAGCCGGTACAATGAGCAGTTCTTC. As protein: CASRGTSGSRYNEQFF.

This rearrangement joins TRBV27 to TRBJ2-5; D is unclear. The end of the DNA aligns better with TRBJ2-7, so the J call may be wrong. CDR1 and CDR2 (germline): MNHEY, SMNVEV (reference sequence). The CDR3 extends over 11 amino acids. CDR3 DNA: TGTGCCAGCAGTTTAACCTACGAGCAGTACTTC. It translates to CASSLTYEQYF.

CDR3 nucleotide sequence: TGCAGCGTTACGGGACAGGGGGTCACTGAAGCTTTCTTT. It yields the protein CSVTGQGVTEAFF. The rearrangement uses TRBV29-1 and TRBJ1-1; 11 bases are a match to TRBD1. The V gene's germline CDR1 is SQVTM and CDR2 ANQGSEA. Trimming removed 5 bases from V and 4 bases from J; junction bases left unmatched: 3. CDR3 length: 13 residues.

V gene TRBV7-9 combines with J gene TRBJ2-1, with D possibly matching TRBD2 (6 bases). Looked up from germline, CDR1 is SEHNR and CDR2 is FQNEAQ (reference sequence). The length of the CDR3 is 18 residues. V was trimmed by 3 bases and J by 0 bases, leaving 18 bases between them. CDR3 amino acids: CASSFIRAGRGSYNEQFF. CDR3 coding DNA: TGTGCCAGCAGCTTCATCAGGGCGGGGCGGGGCTCCTACAATGAGCAGTTCTTC.

The gene calls are TRBV11-3 and TRBJ2-2; 14 bases line up with TRBD2. Losses at the gene ends were 5 bases for V and 3 bases for J; bases not matched to a gene: 2. Looked up from germline, CDR1 is SGHNT and CDR2 is YENEEA. The CDR3 totals 16 residues. This CDR3 reads CASSAGLAGDTGELFF. In DNA form, the CDR3 reads TGTGCCAGCAGCGCGGGACTAGCGGGAGACACCGGGGAGCTGTTTTTT.

The rearrangement uses TRBV7-3 and TRBJ1-1, with D possibly TRBD1 on 6 matching bases. The germline V and J ends were trimmed by 4 bases and 1 base, with 7 bases remaining between them. Looked up from germline, CDR1 is SGHTA and CDR2 is FQGTGA. This CDR3 is 13 amino acids long. The DNA of the CDR3 is TGTGCCAGCAGCTCGACAGGGAACACTGAAGCTTTCTTT. As protein: CASSSTGNTEAFF.

This clone was counted only a few times. Its ends do not fully match the called genes, so a read error is possible. DNA for the CDR3: TGTGCCTGGACTGGGAGTTGGGGGGACCTCTTC. Protein: CAWTGSWGDLF. This chain connects TRBV30 to TRBJ1-2; the D gene is possibly TRBD1 (5 bases). The CDR3 consists of 11 residues. Germline V gives CDR1 GTSNPN, CDR2 SVGIG (reference sequence).

CDR3 DNA: TGCGCCAGCAGCCCGGGACAGGGCGTAACCTACGAGCAGTACTTC. Protein sequence: CASSPGQGVTYEQYF. The chain recombines TRBV5-1 with TRBJ2-7, with TRBD1 identical over 9 bases. The CDR3 spans 15 residues. The germline V gene has CDR1 SGHRS and CDR2 YFSETQ. Trimming cost V 4 bases and J 2 bases; bases outside gene matches: 7.

This clone was seen more than once but under ten times. This chain links TRBV5-6 with TRBJ2-5; TRBD1 agrees at 7 bases. The trim removed 4 bases at V and 5 bases at J, leaving 8 bases unmatched. The V gene's germline CDR1 is SGHDT and CDR2 YYEEEE. The CDR3 is 14 amino acids. The CDR3 nucleotides are TGTGCCAGCAGCGTGGGTGACAGGGCTGAGACCCAGTACTTC. It translates to CASSVGDRAETQYF.

The DNA of the CDR3 is TGTGCCAGCAGGGACCTAGCGGGCCCTCCGAGTGAGCAGTACTTC. Its protein is CASRDLAGPPSEQYF. The chain combines TRBV6-1 with TRBJ2-5; 8 nucleotides agree with TRBD2. The CDR3 has 15 residues. Germline V gives CDR1 MNHNS, CDR2 SASEGT. With V trimmed by 6 bases and J by 11 bases, 17 bases remained unmatched.

CDR3 DNA sequence: TGTGCCAGCACTTTCCGGGACAGTAATTCACCCCTCCACTTT. This gives the protein CASTFRDSNSPLHF. The genes are TRBV28 and TRBJ1-6, with TRBD1 matching over 7 bases. The length of the CDR3 is 14 residues. V trimming: 7 bases; J trimming: 6 bases; junction bases outside the gene matches: 6. CDR1 is MDHEN and CDR2 is SYDVKM in the germline V gene. The entire variable domain, with the rest obtained from reference TRBV28 and TRBJ1-6, is as follows: DVKVTQSSRYLVKRTGEKVFLECVQDMDHENMFWYRQDPGLGLRLIYFSYDVKMKEKGDIPEGYSVSREKKERFSLILESASTNQTSMYLCASTFRDSNSPLHFGNGTRLTVT.

The rearrangement links TRBV7-9 to TRBJ2-5, with D hard to call. Looked up from germline, CDR1 is SEHNR and CDR2 is FQNEAQ (reference sequence). The V gene lost 5 bases and the J gene lost 5 bases, with 12 bases spanning the gap. The CDR3 has 13 residues. Here the CDR3 DNA reads TGTGCCAGCAGCGTGGTAGAAGCTGAGACCCAGTACTTC. It translates to CASSVVEAETQYF.

For this clone: The same CDR3 also results from other DNA sequences found in this sample. The chain joins TRBV27 to TRBJ1-1; D is possibly TRBD1 (5 bases). The CDR3 is 13 amino acids. Germline CDR1 MNHEY, CDR2 SMNVEV (reference sequence). Trimming removed 2 bases at V and 4 bases at J, with 8 bases between. CDR3 loop: CASSLSQGTEAFF. The CDR3 nucleotides are TGTGCCAGCAGTTTAAGTCAGGGCACTGAAGCTTTCTTT.

The V gene is TRBV29-1, the J gene TRBJ1-1, with D possibly matching TRBD1 (6 bases). The germline V gene has CDR1 SQVTM and CDR2 ANQGSEA. V was clipped by 6 bases and J by 3 bases, with 14 bases between them. The CDR3 sequence is 13 residues long. The CDR3 loop is CSVPGDLDTEAFF. The DNA for the CDR3 is TGCAGCGTCCCAGGGGATTTGGACACTGAAGCTTTCTTT. Together with reference TRBV29-1 and TRBJ1-1, the CDR3 gives the full variable domain: SAVISQKPSRDICQRGTSLTIQCQVDSQVTMMFWYRQQPGQSLTLIATANQGSEATYESGFVIDKFPISRPNLTFSTLTVSNMSPEDSSIYLCSVPGDLDTEAFFGQGTRLTVV.

The rearrangement joins TRBV28 to TRBJ1-2, with D tentatively TRBD1 (6 bases). Germline CDR1 and CDR2: MDHEN and SYDVKM. The CDR3 runs 16 residues. Trimming pared 6 bases from V and 2 bases from J, leaving 19 bases between. The CDR3 protein is CASSPKDRILNYGYTF. In DNA form, the CDR3 reads TGTGCCAGCAGCCCAAAGGACAGAATCCTGAACTATGGCTACACCTTC.